This T cell receptor beta chain came from a study of siplizumab effects on memory and regulatory T cells. Assay used: immunoSEQ multiplex PCR; TCRdb lists only in-frame clones, some missing. The sample records approximately 94,000 clones, roughly 96% being singletons. The V gene's germline CDR1 is MNHEY and CDR2 SVGAGI. The CDR3 totals 13 residues. V dropped 0 bases and J dropped 8 bases, with 10 bases sitting between them. The receptor's source is a human donor in good health. The chain has TRBV6-5 and TRBJ1-2; D may be TRBD1 (6 bases). The sequencing sample was made of naive CD4+ T cells sorted from blood. CDR3 sequence reads: CASSYSRGGGYTF. Written as DNA, the CDR3 is TGTGCCAGCAGTTACTCGAGAGGGGGGGGCTACACCTTC.